The 18 T cell receptor beta chains presented below share a single source sample, sequenced in a study of identical twins. TCRdb reanalysed the 5' RACE reads using MiXCR and keeps one entry per CDR3 protein. The repertoire holds hundreds of thousands of distinct CDR3 sequences, with 10% to 15% as singletons. In addition, the sample was reused for a study of yellow fever vaccine responses in identical twins.

The sequenced sample consisted of PBMCs. Source of these receptors: a woman aged 18-29 years in good health.

In DNA form, the CDR3 reads TGTGCCAGCAGCTTAAAAATGAGCCCCTACGAGCAGTACTTC. It codes for CASSLKMSPYEQYF. The chain employs TRBV11-2 and TRBJ2-7, with D unclear. Trimming stripped 2 bases from V and 2 bases from J, with 10 bases between. This CDR3 spans 14 amino acids. Germline V gives CDR1 SGHAT, CDR2 FQNNGV.

This chain links TRBV10-3 with TRBJ2-1; 9 bases agree with TRBD2. CDR3 length: 15 residues. Trimming took 3 bases from V and 3 from J; bases not matched to a gene: 3. CDR1 is ENHRY, CDR2 SYGVKD, per germline. The CDR3 protein is CAISEAGGVYNEQFF. Written as DNA, the CDR3 is TGTGCCATCAGTGAAGCGGGAGGAGTCTACAATGAGCAGTTCTTC.

The rearrangement joins TRBV9 to TRBJ2-3, with unresolved D. Germline V gene sequence: CDR1 SGDLS, CDR2 YYNGEE. The CDR3 length is 17 residues. V was shortened by 0 bases and J by 2 bases, with 16 bases between the two germline ends. In DNA, the CDR3 is TGTGCCAGCAGCGTAGGAAGGTTTCAGATTCCCACAGATACGCAGTATTTT. Translated: CASSVGRFQIPTDTQYF.

This clonotype has ten or more counts. The gene calls are TRBV5-5 and TRBJ1-1, with D perhaps matching TRBD1 (5 bases). V gave up 3 bases and J gave up 5 bases, with 20 bases separating them. Germline loops: CDR1 SGHKS, CDR2 YYEKEE (reference sequence). This CDR3 contains 16 residues. The chain's CDR3 is CASSYPGISLVTEAFF. Here the CDR3 DNA reads TGTGCCAGCAGCTACCCAGGGATAAGTCTCGTTACTGAAGCTTTCTTT.

This clonotype was found a few times. This chain uses TRBV5-1 with TRBJ2-1, with 9 positions matching TRBD2. With 5 bases clipped from V and 4 bases from J, the junction kept 7 bases outside the gene matches. The CDR3 runs to 15 residues. CDR1 and CDR2 (germline): SGHRS, YFSETQ. Written as DNA, the CDR3 is TGCGCCAGCAGAGGGACTAGCCTCCCGTACAATGAGCAGTTCTTC. It translates to CASRGTSLPYNEQFF.

There are many counts of this clonotype. The chain joins TRBV5-1 to TRBJ1-1, with a possible D match to TRBD1 (5 bases). Trimming removed 5 bases from V and 3 bases from J, with 14 bases in between. CDR1 and CDR2 from the germline V gene are SGHRS and YFSETQ. The CDR3 consists of 14 residues. The CDR3 region is CASRWNVGDTEAFF. For the CDR3, the DNA is TGCGCCAGCAGATGGAACGTGGGGGACACTGAAGCTTTCTTT.

This clonotype was detected only a few times. This sequence joins TRBV5-1 and TRBJ2-6; D is unclear. The CDR3 loop spans 16 amino acids. Germline CDR1 SGHRS, CDR2 YFSETQ. The germline V and J ends were trimmed by 6 bases and 0 bases, with 13 bases remaining between them. This chain's CDR3 is CASTPLGSSGANVLTF. CDR3 bases: TGCGCCAGCACCCCGTTGGGAAGCTCTGGGGCCAACGTCCTGACTTTC.

The CDR3 DNA follows: TGTGCCAGCAGTCTCGGGAGGGAGGGACAAGAGACCCAGTACTTC. Translating gives CASSLGREGQETQYF. J is TRBJ2-5 and V is TRBV12-3 or TRBV12-4, with 8 bases matching TRBD2. The CDR3 sequence is 15 residues long. With 5 bases clipped from V and 2 bases from J, the junction kept 7 bases outside the gene matches.

This clonotype has a handful of counts. The chain is built from TRBV2 and TRBJ2-7; a weak D match, TRBD1 (6 bases). Germline CDR1 reads SNHLY; CDR2 reads FYNNEI. The CDR3 contains 14 residues. The V end was cut by 8 bases, the J end by 1 base, with 15 bases between. The CDR3 sequence: CASVFHRDSYEQYF. CDR3 bases: TGTGCCAGCGTTTTCCACAGGGATTCCTACGAGCAGTACTTC.

The chain links TRBV29-1 to TRBJ1-1; 7 bases are a match to TRBD1. J was trimmed by 9 bases and V by 4 bases; bases with no gene match: 2. CDR1 is SQVTM and CDR2 is ANQGSEA in the germline V gene. The CDR3 consists of 10 residues. This CDR3 reads CSVATGKAFF. The CDR3 bases are TGCAGCGTTGCGACAGGGAAAGCTTTCTTT.

The rearrangement uses TRBV2 and TRBJ2-1, with D perhaps TRBD2 (6 bases). The V and J ends lost 2 bases and 1 base respectively, with 9 bases between them. The germline V gene encodes CDR1 SNHLY and CDR2 FYNNEI. There are 15 residues in the CDR3. The CDR3 here is CASSESGESYNEQFF. The CDR3 bases are TGTGCCAGCAGTGAATCGGGGGAATCCTACAATGAGCAGTTCTTC.

The chain couples TRBV4-1 to TRBJ1-5; D ambiguous. The V end lost 3 bases, the J end lost 0 bases, and 3 bases lay between the germline ends. The CDR3 runs to 13 residues. The germline gives CDR1 MGHRA, CDR2 YSYEKL. The CDR3 sequence: CASSQVSNQPQHF. CDR3 nucleotides: TGCGCCAGCAGCCAGGTTAGCAATCAGCCCCAGCATTTT.

The chain combines TRBV2 with TRBJ2-1, with 9 bases matching TRBD2. The CDR3 runs to 14 residues. The junction had 5 bases not matched to a gene; V was cut back by 6 bases and J by 5 bases. Germline-derived CDR1 and CDR2 are SNHLY and FYNNEI. The CDR3, as DNA: TGTGCCAGCAGGAAGCGGGAGGTGGACAATGAGCAGTTCTTC. Protein product: CASRKREVDNEQFF.

This clonotype has a handful of counts. The V and J genes are TRBV28 and TRBJ2-7; the match to TRBD2 covers 11 bases. This CDR3 has 15 residues. V lost 2 bases and J lost 4; bases outside the gene matches: 4. The V gene's germline CDR1 is MDHEN and CDR2 SYDVKM. The CDR3, as DNA: TGTGCCAGCAGTTTAAAGACTAGCGGGAAATACGAGCAGTACTTC. Its translation is CASSLKTSGKYEQYF.

There are a few counts of this clonotype. V gene TRBV28 combines with J gene TRBJ2-3; 11 bases agree with TRBD2. Trimming cost V 6 bases and J 1 base; bases outside gene matches: 3. The CDR3 consists of 15 residues. The germline V gene has CDR1 MDHEN and CDR2 SYDVKM. The CDR3 bases are TGTGCCAGCAGACGACTAGCGGGGCGCACAGATACGCAGTATTTT. Its protein is CASRRLAGRTDTQYF.

This clonotype was counted only a few times. The gene calls are TRBV7-6 and TRBJ1-1; a weak D match, TRBD1 (5 bases). Trimming took 4 bases from V and 5 from J, leaving 11 bases between them. The CDR3 sequence is 13 residues long. The V gene's germline CDR1 is SGHVS and CDR2 FNYEAQ. The CDR3 nucleotides read TGTGCCAGCAGCTCATCAGGGAGGACTGAAGCTTTCTTT. Translated: CASSSSGRTEAFF.

The sample holds a few counts of this clonotype. The genes are TRBV3-1 and TRBJ2-1; 8 bases are a match to TRBD2. J was trimmed by 7 bases and V by 0 bases; bases with no gene match: 5. Germline V lookup: CDR1 LGHDT, CDR2 YNNKEL (reference sequence). This CDR3 has 15 amino acids. The CDR3 loop is CASSQDTPGGNEQFF. CDR3 in DNA: TGTGCCAGCAGCCAAGATACCCCGGGGGGGAATGAGCAGTTCTTC.

The rearrangement joins TRBV29-1 to TRBJ2-3; possibly TRBD1 for D (6 bases). The germline V gene encodes CDR1 SQVTM and CDR2 ANQGSEA. CDR3 size: 13 residues. Trimming removed 4 bases at V and 3 bases at J, with 11 bases between. The CDR3 region is CSVVTGLTDTQYF. DNA of the CDR3: TGCAGCGTTGTAACAGGGCTGACAGATACGCAGTATTTT.